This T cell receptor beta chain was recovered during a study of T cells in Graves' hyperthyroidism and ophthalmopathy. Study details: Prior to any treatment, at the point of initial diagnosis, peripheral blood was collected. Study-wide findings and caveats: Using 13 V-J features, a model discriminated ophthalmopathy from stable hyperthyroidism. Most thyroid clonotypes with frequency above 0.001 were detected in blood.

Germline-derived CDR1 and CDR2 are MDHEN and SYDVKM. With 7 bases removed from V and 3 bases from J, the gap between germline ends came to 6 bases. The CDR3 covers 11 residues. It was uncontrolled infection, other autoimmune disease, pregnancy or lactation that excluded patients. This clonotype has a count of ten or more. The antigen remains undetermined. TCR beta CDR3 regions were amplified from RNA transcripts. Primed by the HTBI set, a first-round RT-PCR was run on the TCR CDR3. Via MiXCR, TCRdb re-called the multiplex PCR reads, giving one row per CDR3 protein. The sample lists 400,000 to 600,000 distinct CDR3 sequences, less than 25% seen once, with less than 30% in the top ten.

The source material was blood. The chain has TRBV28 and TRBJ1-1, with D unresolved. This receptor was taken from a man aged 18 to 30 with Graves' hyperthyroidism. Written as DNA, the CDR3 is TGTGCCAGCACCCTACACACTGAAGCTTTCTTT. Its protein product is CASTLHTEAFF.